The present T cell receptor (beta chain) was sequenced within a study of T cell responses to AZD1222 COVID-19 vaccine. Study-wide results and caveats: Researchers took repertoire samples only after the peak T cell response had come.

Sequencing was performed with immunoSEQ multiplex PCR; in TCRdb, only in-frame clones are kept and a portion is missing. This table has 98,000 or so clones, about 88% appearing once. Comment on this clone: Its antigen remains unknown.

The clonotype originates from an adult who received the AZD1222 COVID-19 vaccine. The specimen comprised peripheral blood, sampled 28 days after the second AZD1222 dose.

The DNA for the CDR3 is TGCAGCGTTGGAGGGAGATCTAGCACAGATACGCAGTATTTT. This gives the protein CSVGGRSSTDTQYF. The chain links TRBV29-1 to TRBJ2-3; a possible D gene is TRBD2 (5 bases). Germline loops: CDR1 SQVTM, CDR2 ANQGSEA. This CDR3 contains 14 residues. V was pared by 4 bases and J by 0 bases, with 11 bases between.